Each of the 10 T cell receptor beta chains below was sequenced from the same sample in a study of blood T cell repertoires in COVID-19 (dated by TCRdb to 2018 to 2021). Libraries were constructed by the immunoSEQ multiplex PCR assay. Entries here come from immuneACCESS through TCRdb and include only in-frame sequences with V and J called. Some clones fail to appear in such tables; in the studies checked, an unresolved V gene covers under half of the shortfall, and the cause of the remainder is unknown. The sample has tens of thousands of clones on record, around 76% of them singletons. The ten most abundant clones make up approximately 29% of the sample. The sequenced sample consisted of peripheral blood. Source of these receptors: an elderly woman with active or convalescent COVID-19.

The V gene is TRBV5-1, the J gene TRBJ2-3; D gene uncertain. V lost 2 bases to trimming and J lost 1 base, with 5 bases between them. The CDR3 contains 13 residues. Per the germline V gene, CDR1 is SGHRS and CDR2 is YFSETQ. Here the CDR3 reads CASSFSGTDTQYF. The CDR3 DNA is TGCGCCAGCAGCTTTTCGGGCACAGATACGCAGTATTTT.

V usage is TRBV21-1 and J usage is TRBJ2-3; the D call in the table, TRBD1, was not verified against the DNA. TRBV21-1 has pseudogene status. The CDR3 length is 10 residues. This CDR3 is CASLQVTQYF. The CDR3 DNA reads as TGTGCCAGCTTACAGGTTACGCAGTATTTT.

Concerning this clone: One end of the junction varies from germline; a read error may be responsible. The rearrangement uses TRBV7-2 and TRBJ2-5; 12 nucleotides agree with TRBD2. There are 17 residues in the CDR3. Germline CDR1 reads SGHTA; CDR2 reads FQGNSA. CDR3 sequence reads: CASSLAQTSGGQGTQYF. The CDR3 DNA reads as TGTGCCAGCAGCTTAGCGCAGACTAGCGGGGGACAAGGGACCCAGTACTTC.

The chain uses TRBV7-2 and TRBJ2-7; TRBD2 matches 9 bases. The CDR3 is 17 residues long. Germline CDR1 is SGHTA and CDR2 is FQGNSA. With V trimmed by 3 bases and J by 3 bases, 12 bases remained unmatched. The CDR3 region has the DNA TGTGCCAGCAGCTTCGTAAGCGGAAGCGGGGGGTTCTACGAGCAGTACTTC. Amino acid sequence: CASSFVSGSGGFYEQYF.

This chain connects TRBV7-9 to TRBJ1-5, with TRBD1 identical over 7 bases. Germline trimming cut 4 bases from V and 3 bases from J; bases unmatched to any gene: 6. CDR1 SEHNR and CDR2 FQNEAQ come from the germline V gene (reference sequence). The CDR3 length is 15 residues. CDR3 sequence: CASSSQQGNNQPQHF. As DNA, the CDR3 is TGTGCCAGCAGCTCGCAACAGGGGAACAATCAGCCCCAGCATTTT.

V and J are TRBV19 and TRBJ2-7; 7 bases are a match to TRBD1. Germline V CDR1 and CDR2: LNHDA, SQIVND (reference sequence). The CDR3 runs to 16 residues. V trimming: 5 bases; J trimming: 0 bases; junction bases outside the gene matches: 10. The CDR3 region is CASSYQGGLTSYEQYF. The CDR3 DNA sequence: TGTGCCAGTAGTTACCAAGGGGGCCTCACCTCCTACGAGCAGTACTTC.

This clone was recorded a few times. The chain joins TRBV7-2 to TRBJ1-4; 7 positions match TRBD1. Germline CDR1 reads SGHTA; CDR2 reads FQGNSA. This CDR3 comprises 19 residues. Germline trimming cut 2 bases from V and 7 bases from J; bases unmatched to any gene: 19. The CDR3 DNA reads as TGTGCCAGCAGCTTATATTGGAAACAGGGGACCGCATCGAGTGAAAAACTGTTTTTT. Residues: CASSLYWKQGTASSEKLFF.

By frequency in the sample, this clone is medium-sized. The CDR3: CASIDGTGSIRDEKLFF. In DNA, the CDR3 is TGTGCCAGCATCGACGGGACAGGGTCGATACGCGATGAAAAACTGTTTTTT. J is TRBJ1-4 and V is TRBV2; TRBD1 aligns across 9 bases. Germline CDR1 SNHLY, CDR2 FYNNEI. Germline trimming cut 7 bases from V and 6 bases from J; bases unmatched to any gene: 15. The CDR3 is 17 amino acids.

The chain joins TRBV18 to TRBJ2-7, with 10 bases identical to TRBD1. Trimming removed 6 bases from V and 2 bases from J; junction bases left unmatched: 10. CDR3 length: 16 amino acids. Germline V lookup: CDR1 KGHSH, CDR2 LQKENI. Written as DNA, the CDR3 is TGTGCCAGCTCCCAAGGACAGGGGGGGCTCGCCTACGAGCAGTACTTC. This translates into CASSQGQGGLAYEQYF. Based on the CDR3 plus reference TRBV18 and TRBJ2-7, the full variable domain is NAGVMQNPRHLVRRRGQEARLRCSPMKGHSHVYWYRQLPEEGLKFMVYLQKENIIDESGMPKERFSAEFPKEGPSILRIQQVVRGDSAAYFCASSQGQGGLAYEQYFGPGTRLTVT.

This chain joins TRBV12-3 or TRBV12-4 and TRBJ1-1; D not certain. Trimming shortened V by 3 bases and J by 0 bases, and 5 bases separated the two germline ends. The CDR3 is 13 residues long. CDR3 loop: CASSFYMNTEAFF. CDR3 DNA sequence: TGTGCCAGCAGTTTTTATATGAACACTGAAGCTTTCTTT.